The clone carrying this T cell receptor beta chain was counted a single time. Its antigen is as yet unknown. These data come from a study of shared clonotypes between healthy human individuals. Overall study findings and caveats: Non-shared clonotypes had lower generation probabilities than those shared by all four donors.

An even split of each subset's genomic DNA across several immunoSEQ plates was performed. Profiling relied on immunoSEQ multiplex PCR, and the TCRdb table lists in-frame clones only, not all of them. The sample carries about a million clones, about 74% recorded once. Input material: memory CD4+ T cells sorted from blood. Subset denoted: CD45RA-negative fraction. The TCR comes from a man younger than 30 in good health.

The CDR3 bases are TGTGCCAGTAGTATTAGTGCGGACAGGGTGTTGGGTGAGCAGTTCTTC. Amino acid sequence: CASSISADRVLGEQFF. This chain connects TRBV19 to TRBJ2-1; 8 bases agree with TRBD1. Germline loops: CDR1 LNHDA, CDR2 SQIVND (reference sequence). The CDR3 length is 16 residues. The junction had 13 bases not matched to a gene; V was cut back by 3 bases and J by 9 bases.